The 5 T cell receptor beta chains given below trace back to one sample, sequenced in a study of post-analysis software for immune sequencing data. Study results and caveats: Controls had lower frequencies than patients of four or five TRBV segments, which included TRBV5-6, TRBV5-1 and TRBV20-1.

No antigens are known for them. TCR beta cDNA libraries had unique molecular identifiers. TCRdb re-analysed the PCR reads in MiXCR, keeping a single row per CDR3 protein. Seen here are about 620,000 distinct CDR3 sequences, around 40% observed once, and the top ten hold roughly 1.8%. The sample taken for sequencing was blood. The receptors were sampled from a girl between 5 and 17 years old with multiple sclerosis.

The chain carries TRBV9 and TRBJ2-3; 14 bases align to TRBD2. CDR1 and CDR2 (germline): SGDLS, YYNGEE. The length of the CDR3 is 16 residues. V shed 2 bases, J shed 6 bases, and the junction held 5 bases outside the gene matches. The CDR3 region has the DNA TGTGCCAGCAGCGTCGGGACTAGCGGGAGTCGCGATACGCAGTATTTT. Its protein is CASSVGTSGSRDTQYF.

This clonotype showed up just a few times. The chain joins TRBV12-3 or TRBV12-4 to TRBJ2-1; 8 nucleotides line up with TRBD1. V lost 7 bases and J lost 0; bases outside the gene matches: 5. The CDR3 is 15 amino acids. The CDR3 nucleotides read TGTGCCAGCAACAGACAGGGGAGCTCCTACAATGAGCAGTTCTTC. Protein sequence: CASNRQGSSYNEQFF.

Comment on this clonotype: A junction boundary mismatches the germline segment, possibly from a read error. V and J are TRBV10-3 and TRBJ1-2; D gene uncertain. The CDR3 contains 12 residues. Germline CDR1 and CDR2: ENHRY and SYGVKD. This CDR3 reads CTISELYYGYTF. The CDR3 DNA reads TGTACCATCAGTGAACTGTACTATGGCTACACCTTC.

The chain is built from TRBV6-4 and TRBJ1-1; no clear D gene. From germline, CDR1 is MRHNA and CDR2 SNTAGT. CDR3 length: 15 amino acids. The V and J ends lost 7 bases and 4 bases respectively, with 19 bases between them. The CDR3 loop is CASKEVGTAGTEAFF. The CDR3 DNA is TGTGCCAGCAAGGAAGTCGGCACAGCGGGCACTGAAGCTTTCTTT.

About this clonotype: One end of the junction does not line up with germline, which may come from a read error. The V call is TRBV12-3 or TRBV12-4, the J call TRBJ2-3, with unresolved D. CDR3 length: 10 amino acids. Here the CDR3 reads CASRPDAQYF. The CDR3 nucleotides read TGTGCCAGCCGTCCAGATGCGCAGTATTTT.